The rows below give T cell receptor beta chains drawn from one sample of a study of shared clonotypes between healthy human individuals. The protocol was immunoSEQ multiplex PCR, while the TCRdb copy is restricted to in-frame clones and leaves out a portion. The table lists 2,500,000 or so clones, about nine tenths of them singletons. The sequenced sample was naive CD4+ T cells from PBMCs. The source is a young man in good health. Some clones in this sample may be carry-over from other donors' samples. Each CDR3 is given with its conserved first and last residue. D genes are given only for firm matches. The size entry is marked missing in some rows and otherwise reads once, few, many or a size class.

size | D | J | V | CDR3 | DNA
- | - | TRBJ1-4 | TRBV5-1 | CASSPGGPPKEKLFF | TGCGCCAGCAGCCCGGGAGGGCCTCCGAAGGAAAAACTGTTTTTT
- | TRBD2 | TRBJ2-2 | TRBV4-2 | CASSPTSGSLGTGELFF | TGTGCCAGCAGCCCGACTAGCGGGAGTTTAGGCACCGGGGAGCTGTTTTTT
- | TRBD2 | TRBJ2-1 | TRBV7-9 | CASSLTSGLNEQFF | TGTGCCAGCAGCTTAACTAGCGGTCTCAATGAGCAGTTCTTC
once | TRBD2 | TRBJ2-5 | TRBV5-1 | CASSLEASGRETQYF | TGCGCCAGCAGCTTGGAGGCTAGCGGGAGAGAGACCCAGTACTTC
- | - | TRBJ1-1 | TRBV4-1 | CASSQGQRITRGVLEAFF | TGCGCCAGCAGCCAAGGACAGCGAATTACGCGAGGGGTATTAGAAGCTTTCTTT
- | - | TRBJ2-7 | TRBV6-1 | CASKDRHEFSYEQYF | TGTGCCAGCAAGGATAGACACGAATTCTCCTACGAGCAGTACTTC
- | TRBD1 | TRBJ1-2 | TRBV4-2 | CASSQGPGQDNYGYTF | TGTGCCAGCAGCCAAGGTCCAGGACAGGATAACTATGGCTACACCTTC
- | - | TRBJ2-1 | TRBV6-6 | CASSYSVGVDEQFF | TGTGCCAGCAGTTACTCTGTGGGAGTAGATGAGCAGTTCTTC
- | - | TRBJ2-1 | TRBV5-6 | CASSLNRGSNYNEQFF | TGTGCCAGCAGCTTGAACCGAGGATCAAATTACAATGAGCAGTTCTTC
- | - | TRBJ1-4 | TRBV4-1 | CASSQVVRGLEKLFF | TGCGCCAGCAGCCAAGTGGTGAGGGGTCTGGAAAAACTGTTTTTT
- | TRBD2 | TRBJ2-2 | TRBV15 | CATSRLAQNTGELFF | TGTGCCACCAGCCGACTAGCTCAGAACACCGGGGAGCTGTTTTTT
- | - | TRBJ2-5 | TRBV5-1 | CASRTGTGQETQYF | TGCGCCAGCAGGACTGGAACCGGACAAGAGACCCAGTACTTC
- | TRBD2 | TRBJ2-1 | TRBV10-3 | CAISEGTSGRLYEQFF | TGTGCCATCAGTGAGGGGACTAGCGGGAGGCTATATGAGCAGTTCTTC
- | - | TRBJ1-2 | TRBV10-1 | CASSATGSYGYTF | TGCGCCAGCAGCGCGACAGGATCTTATGGCTACACCTTC
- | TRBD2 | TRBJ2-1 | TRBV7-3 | CASSLKGGTSGSYEQFF | TGTGCCAGCAGCTTAAAGGGGGGGACTAGCGGGAGCTATGAGCAGTTCTTC
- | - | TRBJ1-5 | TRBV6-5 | CASSYSGRLGNQPQHF | TGTGCCAGCAGTTACTCGGGACGCCTTGGGAATCAGCCCCAGCATTTT
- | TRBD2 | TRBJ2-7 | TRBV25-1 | CASRGDWGGSSDEQYF | TGTGCCAGCAGAGGGGATTGGGGCGGGAGCTCTGACGAGCAGTACTTC
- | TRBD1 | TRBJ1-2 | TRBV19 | CASSGDRIETYGYTF | TGTGCCAGTAGTGGGGACAGGATAGAGACCTATGGCTACACCTTC
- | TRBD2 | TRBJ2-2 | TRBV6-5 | CASSWREGVTGELFF | TGTGCCAGCAGTTGGCGGGAGGGGGTCACCGGGGAGCTGTTTTTT
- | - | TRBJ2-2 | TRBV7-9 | CASSLGQPGELFF | TGTGCCAGCAGCTTGGGGCAGCCCGGGGAGCTGTTTTTT
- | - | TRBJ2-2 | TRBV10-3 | CAINQGAGELFF | TGTGCCATCAATCAGGGTGCCGGGGAGCTGTTTTTT
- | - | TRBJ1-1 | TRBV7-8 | CASSFDARGTEAFF | TGTGCCAGCAGCTTCGACGCGCGGGGGACTGAAGCTTTCTTT
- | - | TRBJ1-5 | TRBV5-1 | CASSLGDNQPQHF | TGCGCCAGCAGCTTGGGCGACAATCAGCCCCAGCATTTT
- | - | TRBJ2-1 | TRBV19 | CAVGPGAYNEQFF | TGTGCCGTAGGCCCGGGTGCCTACAATGAGCAGTTCTTC
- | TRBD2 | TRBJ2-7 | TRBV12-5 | CASGPGRGSGEQYF | TGTGCTAGTGGTCCGGGACGCGGGAGTGGCGAGCAGTACTTC
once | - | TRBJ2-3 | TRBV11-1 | CASSLESLADTQYF | TGTGCCAGCAGCTTAGAATCGTTAGCAGATACGCAGTATTTT